This T cell receptor delta chain is from a study of gamma-delta chains in newborns, infants, children. About the research overall: Microbial exposure reportedly drives polyclonal innate γδ T cell expansion after birth.

This clone is judged medium-sized. V was clipped by 4 bases and J by 4 bases; unmatched bases: 10. Germline V gene data show CDR1 as GEAIGNYY and CDR2 as EKD. The CDR3 runs 15 residues. TCRdb re-identified clones in the reads via CATT. The sample has around 7,500 delta-chain clones; 11% are singletons. The receptor was isolated from a child who was a newborn, infant or young child, either healthy, febrile or measles-vaccinated (not recorded which). Source material: blood. V is TRDV2 and J is TRDJ1, with TRDD3 matching over 8 bases. The CDR3 nucleotides are TGTGCCTGTGAAGCCCTGGGGGAAGTCGGCGATAAACTCATCTTT. This sequence encodes CACEALGEVGDKLIF.